This T cell receptor (beta chain) derives from a study of blood T cell repertoires in COVID-19. This CDR3 has 14 amino acids. The V gene's germline CDR1 is SNHLY and CDR2 FYNNEI. V was pared by 6 bases and J by 7 bases, with 16 bases between. In the study's own analysis: Amplified reference gene primers provided the basis for estimating nucleated cell counts. Method: immunoSEQ multiplex PCR; TCRdb's copy keeps in-frame clones and lacks some. V, J and clone size derive from that table, while D and trimming were established from the DNA sequence. The repertoire holds around 160,000 clones, with roughly 80% as singletons.

The sequence was collected from a woman aged 55-70 years who had recovered from COVID-19. The V and J genes are TRBV2 and TRBJ1-5; TRBD1 is a possible D gene (6 bases). The sample comprised PBMCs or T cells enriched from blood (not recorded which). CDR3 nucleotide sequence: TGTGCCAGCAGCCGAGCAGGGGAAGGCCAGCCCCAGCATTTT. The encoded protein is CASSRAGEGQPQHF.